This TCR beta chain was recorded in a study of cytomegalovirus exposure and HLA in healthy donors. Study-wide results and limits: Most TCRs appeared rarely, but some public TCRs recurred in many donors. A later analysis showed TCR association rates differing by HLA locus, peaking at DRB1 and lowest at HLA-C. The authors reported that TCR beta sequences could predict HLA-A and HLA-B alleles. These predictions were accurate for most subjects in the first cohort.

A single count supports this clone. Its antigen is as yet unknown. V was pared by 0 bases and J by 4 bases, with 4 bases of the junction left unmatched. The V gene's germline CDR1 is SGDLS and CDR2 YYNGEE. The CDR3 spans 15 residues. The PCR contained 60 Vbeta and 13 Jbeta primers. Sequencing was performed with immunoSEQ multiplex PCR; in TCRdb, only in-frame clones are kept and a portion is missing. The sample lists approximately 220,000 clones; nearly 80% were seen once. Source material: PBMCs. The sequence came from a man younger than 30 in good health and CMV-seronegative. The chain carries TRBV9 and TRBJ2-3, with TRBD1 matching over 8 bases. The CDR3 loop reads CASSVGRRGPDTQYF. The CDR3 DNA sequence: TGTGCCAGCAGCGTAGGTCGCAGGGGGCCAGATACGCAGTATTTT.